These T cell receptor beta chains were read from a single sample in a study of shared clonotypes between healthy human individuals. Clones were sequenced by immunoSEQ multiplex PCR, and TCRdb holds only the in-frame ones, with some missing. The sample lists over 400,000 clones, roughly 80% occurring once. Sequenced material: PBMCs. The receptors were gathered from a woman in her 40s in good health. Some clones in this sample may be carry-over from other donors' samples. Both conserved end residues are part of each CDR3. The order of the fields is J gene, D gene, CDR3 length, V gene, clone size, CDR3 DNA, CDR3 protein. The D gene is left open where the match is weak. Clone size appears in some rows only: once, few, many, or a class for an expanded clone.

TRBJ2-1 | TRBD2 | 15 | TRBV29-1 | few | TGCAGCGGAGCCTCTGGACTAGCGTACTACAATGAGCAGTTCTTC | CSGASGLAYYNEQFF
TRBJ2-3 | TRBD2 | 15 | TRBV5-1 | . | TGCGCCAGCAGCCTTCAAGGGCGGGAGATAGATACGCAGTATTTT | CASSLQGREIDTQYF
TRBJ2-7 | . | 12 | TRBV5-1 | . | TGCGCCAGCAGCTTGGATGGCTACGAGCAGTACTTC | CASSLDGYEQYF
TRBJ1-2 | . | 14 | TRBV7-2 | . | TGTGCCAGCAGCGCAACAGGGACGCTCTATGGCTACACCTTC | CASSATGTLYGYTF
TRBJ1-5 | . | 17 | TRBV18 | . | TGTGCCAGCTCACCACCTAGTGTCGGCGGGACTAGGCAGCCCCAGCATTTT | CASSPPSVGGTRQPQHF
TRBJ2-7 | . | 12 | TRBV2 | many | TGTGCCAGCAGTGTTTCAGGGTACGAGCAGTACTTC | CASSVSGYEQYF
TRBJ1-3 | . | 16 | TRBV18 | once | TGTGCCAGCTCACTCTTGCCCCAGAGCTCTGGAAACACCATATATTTT | CASSLLPQSSGNTIYF
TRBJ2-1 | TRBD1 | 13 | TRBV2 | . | TGTGCCAGCAGTGGGGACAGGGGGAATGAGCAGTTCTTC | CASSGDRGNEQFF
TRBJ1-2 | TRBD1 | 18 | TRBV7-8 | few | TGTGCCAGCAGCTTAGCAGCACCCCTGACAGGGAAAGGTTATGGCTACACCTTC | CASSLAAPLTGKGYGYTF
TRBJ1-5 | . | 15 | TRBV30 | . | TGTGCCTGGAGTGGTAACGTTCTCAGGGGTCAGCCCCAGCATTTT | CAWSGNVLRGQPQHF
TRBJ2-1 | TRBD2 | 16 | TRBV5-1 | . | TGCGCCAGCAGCGGGAGAACTAGCGGAACCTACAATGAGCAGTTCTTC | CASSGRTSGTYNEQFF
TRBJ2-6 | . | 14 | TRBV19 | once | TGTGCCAGTAGATTTCCCTCTGGGGCCAACGTCCTGACTTTC | CASRFPSGANVLTF
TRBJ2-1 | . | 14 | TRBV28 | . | TGTGCCAGCAGGGACAGTCGCGGCCTCAATGAGCAGTTCTTC | CASRDSRGLNEQFF
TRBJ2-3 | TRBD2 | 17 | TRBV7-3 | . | TGTGCCAGCAGCCCCGCTGCGGGACTAGCGAACACAGATACGCAGTATTTT | CASSPAAGLANTDTQYF
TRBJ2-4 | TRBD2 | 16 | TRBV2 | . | TGTGCCAGCAGCCTACTTTTAGCGGGAGGGGTAAACATTCAGTACTTC | CASSLLLAGGVNIQYF
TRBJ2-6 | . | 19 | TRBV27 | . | TGTGCCAGCAGTTTTACGGCAGGCTTGAGAGTCTCTGGGGCCAACGTCCTGACTTTC | CASSFTAGLRVSGANVLTF
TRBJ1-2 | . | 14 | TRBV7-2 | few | TGTGCCAGCAGCTTTGATAAGTCTGTTGGTGGCTACACCTTC | CASSFDKSVGGYTF
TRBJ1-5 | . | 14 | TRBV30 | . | TGTGCCTGGAGGGGAGACGGGGAAAATCAGCCCCAGCATTTT | CAWRGDGENQPQHF
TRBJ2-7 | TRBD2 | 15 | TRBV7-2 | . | TGTGCCAGCAGCTTAGTGTTTAGCGGGAGCTACGAGCGGTACTTC | CASSLVFSGSYERYF
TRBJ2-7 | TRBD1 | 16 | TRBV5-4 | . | TGTGCCAGCAGCTTGGGAACAGGGGCCGCTGGGGGAGAGCAGTACTTC | CASSLGTGAAGGEQYF
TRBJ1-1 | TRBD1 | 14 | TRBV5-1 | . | TGCGCCAGCAGCTCCCAGGGGGGAGGCGCTGAAGCTTTCTTT | CASSSQGGGAEAFF
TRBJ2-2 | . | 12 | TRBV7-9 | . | TGTGCCGATCAGGGTTTTGCCGGGGAGCTGTTTTTT | CADQGFAGELFF
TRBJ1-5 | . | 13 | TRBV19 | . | TGTGCCAGTAGTCAAGGGGTGGATCAGCCCCAGCATTTT | CASSQGVDQPQHF
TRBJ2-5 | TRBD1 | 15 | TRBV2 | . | TGTGCCAGCAGTGGTTCGACAGGGGGCGAGGGGACCCAGTACTTC | CASSGSTGGEGTQYF
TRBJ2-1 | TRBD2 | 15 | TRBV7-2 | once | TGTGCCAGCAGCTTACTAGCGGGGTTATACAATGAGCAGTTCTTC | CASSLLAGLYNEQFF
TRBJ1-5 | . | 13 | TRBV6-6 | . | TGTGCCAGCAGTTACTCGGAAGATCAGCCCCAGCATTTT | CASSYSEDQPQHF
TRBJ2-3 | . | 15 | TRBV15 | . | TGTGCCACCAGCAGAGATCGGGGGCCGGCAGATACGCAGTATTTT | CATSRDRGPADTQYF
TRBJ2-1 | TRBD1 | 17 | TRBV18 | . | TGTGCCAGCTCACCAAATCGTTTAGGGGGCAACTACAATGAGCAGTTCTTC | CASSPNRLGGNYNEQFF
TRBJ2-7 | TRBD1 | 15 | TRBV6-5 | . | TGTGCCAGCAGTTACTCGACAGGGAGCTCCTACGAGCAGTACTTC | CASSYSTGSSYEQYF
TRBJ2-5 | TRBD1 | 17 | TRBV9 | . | TGTGCCAGCAGCGTAGCTGTGGACAGGGGAAACGGGGAGACCCAGTACTTC | CASSVAVDRGNGETQYF
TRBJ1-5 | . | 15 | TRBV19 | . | TGTGCCAGTACACCGGTGGGGGGTTCCGCTCAGCCCCAGCATTTT | CASTPVGGSAQPQHF
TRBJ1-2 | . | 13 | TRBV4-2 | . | TGTGCCAGCAGCCAAGAGGACGGTCTCGGCTACACCTTC | CASSQEDGLGYTF
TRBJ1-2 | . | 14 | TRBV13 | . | TGTGCCAGCAGCTTTAGTTCTCCCCCAAGTTTCTACACCTTC | CASSFSSPPSFYTF